In this sample, the clone carrying this T cell receptor beta chain turned up once. What it recognizes is unknown. This sample stems from a study of blood T cells in healthy people across ages. A second PCR of roughly 7 to 11 cycles used a sample-barcoded 5' primer and a J-beta primer mix. The template-switch adaptor, which had 12 random nucleotides, put a tag on each cDNA molecule. TCRdb itself ran the 5' RACE reads through MiXCR, one entry per CDR3 protein. Here the sample spans about 840,000 distinct CDR3 sequences, 25% to 35% being singletons. Findings of the study overall: Investigators viewed diversity estimates from one million T cells as underestimates, the study reported. Roughly linearly, TCR beta diversity per million T cells fell as age increased.

The sample was also reused in another study, on T cells of mothers and their children. As that report states: Pairs that are related and pairs that are unrelated have TCR recombination output shaped similarly by thymic selection.

Sequencing was performed on blood. The receptor was isolated from a woman aged 40 to 50 in good health.

DNA of the CDR3: TGTGCCAGCAGCTTGCCAGCGGGGGGGACGGAGCTGTTTTTT. Its protein product is CASSLPAGGTELFF. This sequence joins TRBV11-2 and TRBJ2-2, with 10 bases matching TRBD2. Trimming removed 3 bases from V and 10 bases from J; junction bases left unmatched: 5. Germline-derived CDR1 and CDR2 are SGHAT and FQNNGV. CDR3 length: 14 residues.